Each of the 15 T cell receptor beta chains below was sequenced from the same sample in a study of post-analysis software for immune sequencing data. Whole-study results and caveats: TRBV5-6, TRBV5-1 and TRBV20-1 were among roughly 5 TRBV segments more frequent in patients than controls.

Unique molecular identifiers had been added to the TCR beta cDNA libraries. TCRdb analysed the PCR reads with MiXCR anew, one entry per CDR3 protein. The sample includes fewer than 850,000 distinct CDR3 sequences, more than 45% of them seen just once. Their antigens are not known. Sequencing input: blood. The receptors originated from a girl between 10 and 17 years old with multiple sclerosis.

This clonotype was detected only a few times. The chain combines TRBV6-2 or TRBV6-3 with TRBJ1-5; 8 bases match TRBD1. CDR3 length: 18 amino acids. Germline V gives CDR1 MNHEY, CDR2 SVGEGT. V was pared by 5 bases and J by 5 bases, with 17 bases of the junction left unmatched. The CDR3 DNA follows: TGTGCCAGCAGTACCCACCTCGGACAGGGCCGGTTCTATCAGCCCCAGCATTTT. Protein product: CASSTHLGQGRFYQPQHF.

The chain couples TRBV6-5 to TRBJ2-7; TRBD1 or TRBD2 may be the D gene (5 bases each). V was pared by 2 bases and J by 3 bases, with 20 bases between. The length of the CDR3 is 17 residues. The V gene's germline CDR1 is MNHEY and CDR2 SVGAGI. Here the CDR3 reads CASSYTRGAADLYEQYF. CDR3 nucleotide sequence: TGTGCCAGCAGTTACACGAGGGGAGCGGCGGACCTCTACGAGCAGTACTTC.

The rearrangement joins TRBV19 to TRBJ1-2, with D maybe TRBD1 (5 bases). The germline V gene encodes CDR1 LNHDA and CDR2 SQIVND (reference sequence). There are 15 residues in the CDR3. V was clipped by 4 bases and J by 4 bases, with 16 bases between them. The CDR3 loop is CASSTLGPQSYGYTF. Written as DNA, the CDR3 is TGTGCCAGTAGTACGTTGGGACCGCAGAGCTATGGCTACACCTTC.

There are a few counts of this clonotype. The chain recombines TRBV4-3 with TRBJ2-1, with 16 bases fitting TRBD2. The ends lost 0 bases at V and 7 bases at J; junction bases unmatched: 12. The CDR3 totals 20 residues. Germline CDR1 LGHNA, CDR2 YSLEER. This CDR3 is CASSQDLSMVGLAGGNEQFF. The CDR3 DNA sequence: TGCGCCAGCAGCCAAGATCTTAGTATGGTGGGACTAGCGGGAGGGAATGAGCAGTTCTTC.

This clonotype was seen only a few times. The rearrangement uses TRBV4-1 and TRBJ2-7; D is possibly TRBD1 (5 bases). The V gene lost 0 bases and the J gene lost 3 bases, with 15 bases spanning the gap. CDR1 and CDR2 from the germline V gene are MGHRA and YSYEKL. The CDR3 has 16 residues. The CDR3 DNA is TGCGCCAGCAGCCAAGATGGGGCAGGAGTCTACTACGAGCAGTACTTC. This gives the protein CASSQDGAGVYYEQYF.

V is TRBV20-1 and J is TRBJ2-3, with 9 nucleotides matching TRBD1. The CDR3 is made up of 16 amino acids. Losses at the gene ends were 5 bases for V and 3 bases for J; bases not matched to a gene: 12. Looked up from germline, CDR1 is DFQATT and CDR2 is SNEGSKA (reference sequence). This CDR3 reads CSAWDREGPYTDTQYF. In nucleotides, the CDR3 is TGCAGTGCTTGGGACAGGGAGGGGCCTTATACAGATACGCAGTATTTT.

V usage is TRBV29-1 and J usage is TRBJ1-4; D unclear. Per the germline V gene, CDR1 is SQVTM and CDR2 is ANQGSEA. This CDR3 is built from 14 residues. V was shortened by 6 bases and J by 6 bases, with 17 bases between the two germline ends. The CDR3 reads CSVAPGRGYEKLFF. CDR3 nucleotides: TGCAGCGTCGCCCCGGGTCGGGGTTATGAAAAACTGTTTTTT.

The CDR3 coding sequence is TGCAGTGCTAGAGAAACCGGGACTAGCGCCACCCAGTACTTC. It specifies CSARETGTSATQYF. V is TRBV20-1 and J is TRBJ2-5; TRBD2 matches 10 bases. CDR1 is DFQATT and CDR2 is SNEGSKA in the germline V gene (reference sequence). V shed 0 bases and J 8 bases; nucleotides not matched to a gene: 6. The CDR3 contains 14 residues.

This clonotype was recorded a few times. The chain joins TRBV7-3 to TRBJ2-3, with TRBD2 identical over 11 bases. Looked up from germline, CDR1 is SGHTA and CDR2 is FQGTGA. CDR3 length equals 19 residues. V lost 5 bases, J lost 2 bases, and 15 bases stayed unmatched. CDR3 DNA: TGTGCCAGCAGCACCGGACTAGCGGGCCGAAAACTTTTCACAGATACGCAGTATTTT. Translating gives CASSTGLAGRKLFTDTQYF. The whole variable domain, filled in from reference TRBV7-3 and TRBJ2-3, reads GAGVSQTPSNKVTEKGKYVELRCDPISGHTALYWYRQSLGQGPEFLIYFQGTGAADDSGLPNDRFFAVRPEGSVSTLKIQRTERGDSAVYLCASSTGLAGRKLFTDTQYFGPGTRLTVL.

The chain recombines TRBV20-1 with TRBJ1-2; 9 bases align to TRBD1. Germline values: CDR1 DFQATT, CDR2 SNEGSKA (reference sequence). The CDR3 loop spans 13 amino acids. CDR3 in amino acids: CSCLGDRVYGYTF. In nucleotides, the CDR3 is TGCAGCTGCTTGGGGGACAGGGTCTATGGCTACACCTTC.

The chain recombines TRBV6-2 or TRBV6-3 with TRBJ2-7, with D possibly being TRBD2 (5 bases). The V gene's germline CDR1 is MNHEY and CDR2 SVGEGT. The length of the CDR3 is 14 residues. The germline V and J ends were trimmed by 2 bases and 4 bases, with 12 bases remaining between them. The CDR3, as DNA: TGTGCCAGCAGTTACCCGACTCGGGATTACGAGCAGTACTTC. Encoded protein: CASSYPTRDYEQYF.

As DNA, the CDR3 is TGCAGCGTTCCAGCGGGAGGGCAAGAGACCCAGTACTTC. It translates to CSVPAGGQETQYF. The V and J genes are TRBV29-1 and TRBJ2-5; 10 bases are shared with TRBD2. CDR1 is SQVTM, CDR2 ANQGSEA, per germline. V shed 5 bases and J 2 bases; nucleotides not matched to a gene: 2. The CDR3 has 13 amino acids.

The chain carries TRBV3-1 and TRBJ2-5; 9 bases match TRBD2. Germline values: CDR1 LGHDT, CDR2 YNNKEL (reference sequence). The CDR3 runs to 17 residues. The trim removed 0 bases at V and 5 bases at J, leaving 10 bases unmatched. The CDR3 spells CASSQERGTSTVETQYF. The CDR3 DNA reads TGTGCCAGCAGCCAAGAAAGGGGGACTAGCACGGTGGAGACCCAGTACTTC.

The chain's CDR3 is CASGATWEDTEAFF. The CDR3 coding sequence is TGTGCCAGCGGGGCGACCTGGGAGGACACTGAAGCTTTCTTT. This chain joins TRBV6-5 and TRBJ1-1; D is perhaps TRBD1 (5 bases). This CDR3 is 14 amino acids long. V was pared by 8 bases and J by 3 bases, with 16 bases between. CDR1 is MNHEY, CDR2 SVGAGI, per germline.

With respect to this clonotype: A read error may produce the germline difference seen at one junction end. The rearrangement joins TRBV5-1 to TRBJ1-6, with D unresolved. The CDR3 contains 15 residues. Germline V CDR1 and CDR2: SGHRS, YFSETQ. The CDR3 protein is CASSSKGDWGSPPHF. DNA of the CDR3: TGCGCCAGCAGCTCGAAGGGAGATTGGGGTTCACCCCCCCACTTT.